The clone carrying this T cell receptor beta chain was picked up a small number of times. The antigen remains undetermined. Individuals with ophthalmopathy presented a Clinical Activity Score of at least 3, a NOSPECS grade of at least 4 and a duration under 3 months. Uncontrolled infection, other autoimmune disease, pregnancy or lactation disqualified patients from enrolment. The data are from a study of T cells in Graves' hyperthyroidism and ophthalmopathy. Study-wide points: Researchers found most expanded thyroid clonotypes above 0.001 in blood as well. Ophthalmopathy prediction by the model preceded onset by a median about 6.3 months.

From RNA transcripts, TCR beta CDR3 regions were amplified. The study used the HTBI primer set for a first-round RT-PCR of the TCR CDR3. TCRdb used MiXCR to reprocess the multiplex PCR reads, holding one entry per CDR3 protein. This table holds 400,000 or so distinct CDR3 sequences, 13% to 15% found once. With 8 bases removed from V and 8 bases from J, the gap between germline ends came to 12 bases. The germline V gene encodes CDR1 MNHNS and CDR2 SASEGT. The CDR3 is 11 residues long. The sequenced sample consisted of blood. The V and J genes are TRBV6-1 and TRBJ1-2; D uncertain. This clonotype was obtained from a woman in her fifties or sixties with Graves' ophthalmopathy. CDR3 DNA sequence: TGTGCCAGCGGGAGAGGGAGCGGCTACACCTTC. Translation: CASGRGSGYTF.